This TCR beta chain is drawn from a study of cytomegalovirus exposure and HLA in healthy donors. Study conclusions and caveats: TCR beta V segments were, for the most part, productive about 87% or about 30% of the time in an earlier analysis. A later analysis reportedly found fewer N-insertions in an Asian-associated ancestry cluster than the roughly 680-donor mean. The study listed some 160 cytomegalovirus-associated TCR beta chains.

This clone was seen a handful of times. Its cognate antigen is unknown. Trimming took 4 bases from V and 5 from J; bases not matched to a gene: 11. Germline values: CDR1 KGHSH, CDR2 LQKENI. The CDR3 is made up of 17 amino acids. It was with 60 Vbeta and 13 Jbeta primers that the PCR ran. Measured with immunoSEQ multiplex PCR; TCRdb has only the in-frame clones, and not every one. Among 30,000 to 45,000 clones listed, roughly 80% were seen once. The chain links TRBV18 to TRBJ2-1; TRBD2 matches at 10 bases. Material: PBMCs. This TCR came from a woman in her thirties or forties in good health and CMV-seronegative. DNA for the CDR3: TGTGCCAGCTCACTTTCACTAGCGGGGAGGTCCAACAATGAGCAGTTCTTC. Its translation is CASSLSLAGRSNNEQFF.